The rows below give T cell receptor beta chains drawn from one sample of a study of radiation and T cells in renal cell carcinoma. The data were produced by immunoSEQ multiplex PCR, yet TCRdb's version contains in-frame clones alone and is incomplete. The table has about 150,000 clones, about 88% seen once; the top ten hold 3.5% to 5%. Sequencing used blood, obtained from a patient whose treatment included radiotherapy and nephrectomy. The receptors stem from a woman in her 70s with renal cell carcinoma. Each CDR3 is given without its conserved first and last residue. Fields, in order: V gene, CDR3 protein.

v_call: TRBV9
cdr3_aa: ASSVGQGNTGELF

v_call: TRBV4-2
cdr3_aa: ASSPGLAGGQYEQY

v_call: TRBV4-1
cdr3_aa: ASSQELPGQLQETQY

v_call: TRBV5-1
cdr3_aa: ASSLEGALTGGGVSYT

v_call: TRBV4-1
cdr3_aa: ASSQLSSGANVLT

v_call: TRBV6-5
cdr3_aa: ASSGGSLEAF

v_call: TRBV30
cdr3_aa: AWSLKQGAYNSPLH

v_call: TRBV19
cdr3_aa: ASRGGGSSYNEQF

v_call: TRBV6-5
cdr3_aa: ASSYSGQGGNEQF

v_call: TRBV7-9
cdr3_aa: ASSPRTGYNEQF

v_call: TRBV4-3
cdr3_aa: ASSQEQGDEKLF

v_call: TRBV7-6
cdr3_aa: ASSPSGVRDEQY

v_call: TRBV18
cdr3_aa: ASSLSGQGGGYT

v_call: TRBV5-1
cdr3_aa: ASSWDRVEAF

v_call: TRBV30
cdr3_aa: AWRVTGGGETQY